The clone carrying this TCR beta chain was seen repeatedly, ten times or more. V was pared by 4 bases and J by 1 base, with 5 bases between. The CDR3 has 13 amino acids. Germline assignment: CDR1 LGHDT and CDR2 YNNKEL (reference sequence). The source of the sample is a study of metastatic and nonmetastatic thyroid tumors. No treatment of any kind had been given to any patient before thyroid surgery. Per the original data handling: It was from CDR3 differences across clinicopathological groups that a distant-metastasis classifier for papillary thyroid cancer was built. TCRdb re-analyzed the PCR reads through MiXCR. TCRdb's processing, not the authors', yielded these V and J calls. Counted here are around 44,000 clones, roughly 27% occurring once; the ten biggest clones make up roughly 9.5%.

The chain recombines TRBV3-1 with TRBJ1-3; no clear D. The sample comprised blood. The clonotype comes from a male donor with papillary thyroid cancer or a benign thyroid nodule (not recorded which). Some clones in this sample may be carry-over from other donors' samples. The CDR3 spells CASSPLSGNTIYF. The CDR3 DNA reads TGTGCCAGCAGCCCTCTTTCTGGAAACACCATATATTTT.